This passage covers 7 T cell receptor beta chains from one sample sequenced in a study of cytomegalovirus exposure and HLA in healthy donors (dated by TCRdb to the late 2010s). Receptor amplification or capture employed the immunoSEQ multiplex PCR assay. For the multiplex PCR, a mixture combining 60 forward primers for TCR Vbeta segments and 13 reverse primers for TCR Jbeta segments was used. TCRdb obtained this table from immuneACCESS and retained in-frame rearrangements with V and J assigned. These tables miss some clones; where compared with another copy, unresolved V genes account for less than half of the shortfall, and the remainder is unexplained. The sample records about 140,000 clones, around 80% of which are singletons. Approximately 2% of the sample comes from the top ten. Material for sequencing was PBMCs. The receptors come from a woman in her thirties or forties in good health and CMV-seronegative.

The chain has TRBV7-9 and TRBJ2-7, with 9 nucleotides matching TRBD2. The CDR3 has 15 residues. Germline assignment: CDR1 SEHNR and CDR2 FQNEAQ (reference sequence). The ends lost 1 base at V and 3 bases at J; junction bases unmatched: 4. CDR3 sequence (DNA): TGTGCCAGCAGCTTAGGGCTAGCGGGAAACTACGAGCAGTACTTC. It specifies CASSLGLAGNYEQYF.

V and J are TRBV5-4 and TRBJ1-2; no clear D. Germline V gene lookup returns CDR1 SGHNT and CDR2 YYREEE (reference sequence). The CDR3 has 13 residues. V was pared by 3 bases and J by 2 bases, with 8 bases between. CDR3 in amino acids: CASSSPGNYGYTF. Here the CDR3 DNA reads TGTGCCAGCAGCTCCCCGGGAAACTATGGCTACACCTTC.

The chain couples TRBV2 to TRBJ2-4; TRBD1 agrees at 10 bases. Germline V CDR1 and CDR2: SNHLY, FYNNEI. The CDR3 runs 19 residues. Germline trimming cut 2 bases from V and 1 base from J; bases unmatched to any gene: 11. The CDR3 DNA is TGTGCCAGCAGTGAAAGGGACAGGGGCCTTCGTGTGGCCAAAAACATTCAGTACTTC. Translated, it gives CASSERDRGLRVAKNIQYF.

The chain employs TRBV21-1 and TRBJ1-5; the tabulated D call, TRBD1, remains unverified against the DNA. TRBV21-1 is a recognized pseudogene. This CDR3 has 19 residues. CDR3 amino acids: CASSKESRDIIYSNQPQHF. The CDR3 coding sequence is TGTGCCAGCAGCAAAGAATCACGGGACATCATTTATAGCAATCAGCCCCAGCATTTT.

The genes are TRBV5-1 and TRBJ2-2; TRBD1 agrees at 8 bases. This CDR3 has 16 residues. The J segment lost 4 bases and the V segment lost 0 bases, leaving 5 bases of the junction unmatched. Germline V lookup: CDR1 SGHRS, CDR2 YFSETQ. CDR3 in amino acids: CASSLAPGGITGELFF. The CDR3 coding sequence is TGCGCCAGCAGCTTGGCGCCAGGGGGCATCACCGGGGAGCTGTTTTTT.

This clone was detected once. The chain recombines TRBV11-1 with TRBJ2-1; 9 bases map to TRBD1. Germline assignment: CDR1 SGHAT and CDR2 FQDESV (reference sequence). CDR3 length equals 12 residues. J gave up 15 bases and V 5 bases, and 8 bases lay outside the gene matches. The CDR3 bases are TGTGCCAGCAGCCGGGACAGGGCGGCTGTGTTCTTC. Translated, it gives CASSRDRAAVFF.

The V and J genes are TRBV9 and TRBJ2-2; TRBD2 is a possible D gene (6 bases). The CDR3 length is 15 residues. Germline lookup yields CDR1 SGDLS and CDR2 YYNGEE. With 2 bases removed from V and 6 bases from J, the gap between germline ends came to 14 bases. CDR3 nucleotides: TGTGCCAGCAGCGTCACTAGCAGCCCCCCCGGGGAGCTGTTTTTT. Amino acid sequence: CASSVTSSPPGELFF.